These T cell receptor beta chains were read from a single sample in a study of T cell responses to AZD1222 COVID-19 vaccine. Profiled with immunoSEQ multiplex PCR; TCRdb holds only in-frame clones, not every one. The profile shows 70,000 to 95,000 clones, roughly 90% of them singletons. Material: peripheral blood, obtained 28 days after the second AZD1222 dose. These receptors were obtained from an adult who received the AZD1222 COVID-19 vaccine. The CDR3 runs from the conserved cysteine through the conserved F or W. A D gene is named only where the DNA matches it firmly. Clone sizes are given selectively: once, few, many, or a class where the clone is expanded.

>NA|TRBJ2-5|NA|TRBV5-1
TGCGCCAGCAGCTTGGGGCAGGGGCAAGAGACCCAGTACTTC
CASSLGQGQETQYF
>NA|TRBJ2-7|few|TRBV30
TGTGCCTGGAGCAAACAGAGCTCCTACGAGCAGTACTTC
CAWSKQSSYEQYF
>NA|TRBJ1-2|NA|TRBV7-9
TGTGCCAGCAGCCCCCACAGGGATCAGGTTGGCTACACCTTC
CASSPHRDQVGYTF
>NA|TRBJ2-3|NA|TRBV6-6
TGTGCCAGCAGTTACTCGGCTGCGAGCACAGATACGCAGTATTTT
CASSYSAASTDTQYF
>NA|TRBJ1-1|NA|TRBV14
TGTGCCAGCACACCCGGGGGTTTGGCCACTGAAGCTTTCTTT
CASTPGGLATEAFF
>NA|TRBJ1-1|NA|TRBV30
TGTGCCTCTATGAACACTGAAGCTTTCTTT
CASMNTEAFF
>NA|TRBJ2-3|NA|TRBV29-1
TGCAGCGTTGATGCAGGGGCGAGCACAGATACGCAGTATTTT
CSVDAGASTDTQYF
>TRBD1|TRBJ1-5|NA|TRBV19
TGTGCCAGTAGTATTTTATACAGGGGCGAACGGGGTCAGCCCCAGCATTTT
CASSILYRGERGQPQHF
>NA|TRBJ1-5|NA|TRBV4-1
TGCGCCAGCAGACCCGACACGACAGGCTCTAATCAGCCCCAGCATTTT
CASRPDTTGSNQPQHF
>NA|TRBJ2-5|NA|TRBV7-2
TGTGCCAGCAGCTTAGTCCAGGATGAGACCCAGTACTTC
CASSLVQDETQYF
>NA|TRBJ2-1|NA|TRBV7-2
TGTGCCAGCAGCTTAGCAACAGGTGCTTACAATGAGCAGTTCTTC
CASSLATGAYNEQFF
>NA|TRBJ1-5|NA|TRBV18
TGTGCCAGCTCACCCTTTGGGAATCAGCCCCAGCATTTT
CASSPFGNQPQHF
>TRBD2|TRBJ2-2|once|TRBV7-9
TGTGCCAGCAGCCGCGGGGGGCCCACCGGGGAGCTGTTTTTT
CASSRGGPTGELFF
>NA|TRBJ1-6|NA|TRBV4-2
TGTGCCAGCAGCCCGGAGGGGGGACAATATAATTCACCCCTCCACTTT
CASSPEGGQYNSPLHF
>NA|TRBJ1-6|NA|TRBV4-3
TGCGCCAGCAGCCATTTGGACACTAATAATTCACCCCTCCACTTT
CASSHLDTNNSPLHF
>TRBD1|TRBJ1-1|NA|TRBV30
TGTGCCTGGAGACCCGGACAGGCCAAAGCTTTCTTT
CAWRPGQAKAFF
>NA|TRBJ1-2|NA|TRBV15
TGTGCCACCAGCAGAGATACAGGGAACTATGGCTACACCTTC
CATSRDTGNYGYTF
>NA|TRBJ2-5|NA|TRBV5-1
TGCGCCAGCAGCTTGGATGGCACGGTTGTCCAGGAGACCCAGTACTTC
CASSLDGTVVQETQYF
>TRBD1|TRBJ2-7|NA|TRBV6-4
TGTGCCAGCAGTGAGCTCCGAGCAGGGGGCATTCACGAGCAGTACTTC
CASSELRAGGIHEQYF
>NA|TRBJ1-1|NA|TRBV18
TGTGCCAGCTCACCACCGGCGGGGTTGGGAACTGAAGCTTTCTTT
CASSPPAGLGTEAFF
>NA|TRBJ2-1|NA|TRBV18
TGTGCCAGCCAACAAGGGGTTCGGAGGGGTAGCAATGAGCAGTTCTTC
CASQQGVRRGSNEQFF
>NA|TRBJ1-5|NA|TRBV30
TGTGCCTGGGAGGAGGGAGGGCAGCCCCAGCATTTT
CAWEEGGQPQHF
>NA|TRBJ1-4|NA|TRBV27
TGTGCCAGCAGTACAGGGTTTAATGAAAAACTGTTTTTT
CASSTGFNEKLFF
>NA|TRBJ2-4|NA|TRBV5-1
TGCGCCAGCAGTCCGGAGGTGGGGACCCCATTAGGGTCGTACTTC
CASSPEVGTPLGSYF
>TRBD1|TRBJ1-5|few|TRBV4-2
TGTGCCAGCAGCCATGAGGGGGCTGGGGATCAGCCCCAGCATTTT
CASSHEGAGDQPQHF
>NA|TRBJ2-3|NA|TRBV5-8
TGTGCCAGCAGCTTGGCCAGGTTCAGGGGCGGGGGAGATACGCAGTATTTT
CASSLARFRGGGDTQYF
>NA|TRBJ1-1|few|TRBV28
TGTGCCAGCAGCCCACCGTCACGAGGTGAAGCTTTCTTT
CASSPPSRGEAFF
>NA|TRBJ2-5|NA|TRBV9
TGTGCCAGCAGCGTAATGGGGGGAGTCAAAGAGACCCAGTACTTC
CASSVMGGVKETQYF